This paragraph reports one T cell receptor (beta chain). This sample stems from a study of T cells in Graves' hyperthyroidism and ophthalmopathy. This CDR3 region has 16 residues. The V segment lost 3 bases and the J segment 2 bases; nucleotides outside the gene matches: 8. There were TCR beta CDR3 regions amplified from RNA transcripts. Researchers ran a first-round RT-PCR on the TCR CDR3 using the HTBI primer set. MiXCR, run by TCRdb on the multiplex PCR reads, gives a single entry per CDR3 protein. The repertoire holds hundreds of thousands of distinct CDR3 sequences, with less than 20% as singletons.

The receptor's source is a man aged 40-49 years with Graves' ophthalmopathy. What was sequenced was blood. This chain joins TRBV12-3 or TRBV12-4 and TRBJ2-3; 7 bases map to TRBD2. The CDR3 sequence is CASSFRSGGNTDTQYF. CDR3 coding DNA: TGTGCCAGCAGTTTCCGATCGGGAGGAAACACAGATACGCAGTATTTT.